This TCR beta chain was profiled in a study of CD8 T cells in ankylosing spondylitis. Study-level results: Disease-linked clones had a CD8+ phenotype and relatively low frequency in peripheral blood.

This clonotype was found many times. The antigen is undetermined. Quantitative 5'-RACE with molecular barcodes produced the TCR beta libraries. From the 5' RACE reads, TCRdb called clonotypes with MiXCR, one entry per CDR3 protein. The sample includes 190,000 or so distinct CDR3 sequences, 9.5% to 15% seen only once; the top ten take 15% to 20%. The CDR3 is 12 amino acids. The V and J ends lost 4 bases and 7 bases respectively, with 11 bases between them. CDR1 is MNHNS, CDR2 SASEGT, per germline. The sequence derives from a male donor with ankylosing spondylitis or in good health (not recorded which). The chain uses TRBV6-1 and TRBJ2-7; D remains ambiguous. Sequences were obtained from blood, either unsorted or a sorted T cell fraction (not recorded which). The CDR3 DNA is TGTGCCAGCAGTGGGACCACGGAAGAGCAGTACTTC. Its protein product is CASSGTTEEQYF.